The source of this T cell receptor beta chain is a study of blood T cell repertoires in COVID-19. Study-level background: T cells, B-cell-depleted T cells, or PBMCs supplied cDNA or gDNA.

Sequencing used immunoSEQ multiplex PCR; TCRdb keeps in-frame clones, though not all of them. The sample carries around 130,000 clones, about 84% recorded once. The germline gives CDR1 SGHTA, CDR2 FQGTGA. The V end lost 1 base, the J end lost 9 bases, and 13 bases lay between the germline ends. The CDR3 loop spans 14 amino acids. The sample consisted of peripheral blood. This sequence was found in a woman aged 55-70 years with acute or convalescent COVID-19. The chain employs TRBV7-3 and TRBJ2-1; D might be TRBD2 (6 bases). The DNA for the CDR3 is TGTGCCAGCAGCTTAAGCCCCCCCGGGGGTGAGCAGTTCTTC. Its protein is CASSLSPPGGEQFF.